This is a list of T cell receptor beta chains from one sample in a study of cytomegalovirus exposure and HLA in healthy donors. This table comes from immunoSEQ multiplex PCR, and its TCRdb copy is limited to in-frame clones, with some not included. This sample's table reports some 84,000 clones. The specimen sequenced was PBMCs. Receptor source: a middle-aged man in good health and CMV-seronegative. Each CDR3 is given with its conserved first and last residue.

j_call: TRBJ1-6
v_call: TRBV28
cdr3_aa: CASSTGQGDSPLHF

j_call: TRBJ1-4
v_call: TRBV28
cdr3_aa: CASSLGGLYEKLFF

j_call: TRBJ2-2
v_call: TRBV19
cdr3_aa: CASSPQGFGELFF

j_call: TRBJ2-2
v_call: TRBV6-6
cdr3_aa: CASGPRGADGLFF

j_call: TRBJ2-3
v_call: TRBV5-4
cdr3_aa: CASSSIAGGRTNTQYF

j_call: TRBJ1-2
v_call: TRBV5-8
cdr3_aa: CASSSERDRGRIYGYTF

j_call: TRBJ2-1
v_call: TRBV20-1
cdr3_aa: CSATRGGEQFF

j_call: TRBJ2-2
v_call: TRBV7-6
cdr3_aa: CASSPGQGALTGELFF

j_call: TRBJ2-7
v_call: TRBV6-5
cdr3_aa: CASSMIQGVSEQYF

j_call: TRBJ1-3
v_call: TRBV7-8
cdr3_aa: CASSTRQGRLGASGNTIYF

j_call: TRBJ2-3
v_call: TRBV18
cdr3_aa: CASSPPRAQTDTQYF

j_call: TRBJ1-5
v_call: TRBV5-4
cdr3_aa: CASSLGSGSNQPQHF

j_call: TRBJ2-4
v_call: TRBV11-3
cdr3_aa: CASSDTGNIQYF

j_call: TRBJ1-5
v_call: TRBV7-8
cdr3_aa: CASSPVRDPRPQHF

j_call: TRBJ2-3
v_call: TRBV19
cdr3_aa: CASSIDSGASTDTQYF

j_call: TRBJ2-7
v_call: TRBV18
cdr3_aa: CASSPGGGLGEQYF

j_call: TRBJ1-6
v_call: TRBV6-1
cdr3_aa: CASTRQGANSPLHF

j_call: TRBJ2-7
v_call: TRBV27
cdr3_aa: CASSDPGYYEQYF

j_call: TRBJ1-1
v_call: TRBV5-6
cdr3_aa: CASSLGRRVAEAFF

j_call: TRBJ2-3
v_call: TRBV6-5
cdr3_aa: CASRAPGMSDTQYF

j_call: TRBJ2-3
v_call: TRBV7-9
cdr3_aa: CASSLYASGSTDTQYF

j_call: TRBJ2-2
v_call: TRBV18
cdr3_aa: CASSPGGTGSYTGELFF

j_call: TRBJ2-7
v_call: TRBV10-3
cdr3_aa: CAIRRTSGGYEQYF

j_call: TRBJ2-3
v_call: TRBV18
cdr3_aa: CASSPPSGVTDTQYF

j_call: TRBJ2-2
v_call: TRBV5-1
cdr3_aa: CASSLGSGDTGELFF

j_call: TRBJ2-6
v_call: TRBV29-1
cdr3_aa: CSVAGQGSGGANVLTF

j_call: TRBJ1-6
v_call: TRBV7-9
cdr3_aa: CASSSPNGQGYNSPLHF

j_call: TRBJ1-2
v_call: TRBV28
cdr3_aa: CASSFVPRDGYTF

j_call: TRBJ1-2
v_call: TRBV7-2
cdr3_aa: CASSLVGQDSNYGYTF

j_call: TRBJ1-6
v_call: TRBV7-8
cdr3_aa: CASSAIPTGPLGSPLHF

j_call: TRBJ1-3
v_call: TRBV9
cdr3_aa: CASSVELGNTIYF

j_call: TRBJ1-6
v_call: TRBV6-5
cdr3_aa: CASSYSGQAGSPLHF

j_call: TRBJ1-5
v_call: TRBV27
cdr3_aa: CASSFTRWGRAHSNQPQHF

j_call: TRBJ2-5
v_call: TRBV29-1
cdr3_aa: CSTPGGQGQETQYF

j_call: TRBJ2-1
v_call: TRBV2
cdr3_aa: CASGEQGAPYNEQFF

j_call: TRBJ2-1
v_call: TRBV4-2
cdr3_aa: CASSQEGYRGGKYNEQFF

j_call: TRBJ1-2
v_call: TRBV5-1
cdr3_aa: CASSLGTGVAGYTF

j_call: TRBJ1-1
v_call: TRBV7-2
cdr3_aa: CASSLGTPEAFF

j_call: TRBJ1-2
v_call: TRBV6-5
cdr3_aa: CASIDQTGIYGYTF

j_call: TRBJ1-5
v_call: TRBV6-4
cdr3_aa: CASSRNQPQHF

j_call: TRBJ1-5
v_call: TRBV7-2
cdr3_aa: CASSFSPRQPQHF

j_call: TRBJ2-7
v_call: TRBV14
cdr3_aa: CASSRWTAAAYEQYF

j_call: TRBJ1-2
v_call: TRBV29-1
cdr3_aa: CSAGTGSNYGYTF

j_call: TRBJ2-7
v_call: TRBV7-7
cdr3_aa: CASSLDRGNEQYF

j_call: TRBJ2-1
v_call: TRBV5-1
cdr3_aa: CASSLEKSLDEQFF

j_call: TRBJ2-5
v_call: TRBV9
cdr3_aa: CASGRGPHLETQYF

j_call: TRBJ1-2
v_call: TRBV18
cdr3_aa: CASSLDRSYGYTF